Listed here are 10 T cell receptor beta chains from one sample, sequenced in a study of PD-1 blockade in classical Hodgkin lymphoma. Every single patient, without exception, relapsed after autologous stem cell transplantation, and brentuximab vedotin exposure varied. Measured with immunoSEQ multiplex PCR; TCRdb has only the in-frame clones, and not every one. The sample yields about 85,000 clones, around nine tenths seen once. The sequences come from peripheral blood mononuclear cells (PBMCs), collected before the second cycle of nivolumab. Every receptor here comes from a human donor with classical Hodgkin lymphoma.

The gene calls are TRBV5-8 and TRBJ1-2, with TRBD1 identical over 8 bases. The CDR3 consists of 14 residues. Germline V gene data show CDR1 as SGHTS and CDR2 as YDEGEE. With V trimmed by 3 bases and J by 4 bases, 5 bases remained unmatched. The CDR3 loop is CASSSQGQVYGYTF. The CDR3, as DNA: TGTGCCAGCAGCTCACAGGGACAGGTCTATGGCTACACCTTC.

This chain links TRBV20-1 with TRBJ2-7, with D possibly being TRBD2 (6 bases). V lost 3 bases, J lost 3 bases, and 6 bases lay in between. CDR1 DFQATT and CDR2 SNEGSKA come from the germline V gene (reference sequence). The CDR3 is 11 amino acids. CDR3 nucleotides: TGCAGTGCTAGGGGGGGCTACGAGCAGTACTTC. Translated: CSARGGYEQYF.

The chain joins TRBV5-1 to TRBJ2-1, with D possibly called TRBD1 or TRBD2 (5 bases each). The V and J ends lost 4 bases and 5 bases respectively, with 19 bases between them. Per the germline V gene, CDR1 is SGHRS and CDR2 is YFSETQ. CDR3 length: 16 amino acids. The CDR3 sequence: CASSPMGPDDNNEQFF. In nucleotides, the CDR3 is TGCGCCAGCAGCCCAATGGGACCGGACGACAACAATGAGCAGTTCTTC.

The CDR3 is CASTRRQGAWDTQYF. For the CDR3, the DNA is TGTGCCAGCACCCGACGACAGGGGGCTTGGGATACGCAGTATTTT. The chain recombines TRBV5-8 with TRBJ2-3, with 10 nucleotides matching TRBD1. This CDR3 is built from 15 residues. Germline CDR1 SGHTS, CDR2 YDEGEE. The J segment lost 6 bases and the V segment lost 6 bases, leaving 10 bases of the junction unmatched. Variable domain in full (rest from reference TRBV5-8 and TRBJ2-3): EAGVTQSPTHLIKTRGQQATLRCSPISGHTSVYWYQQALGLGLQFLLWYDEGEERNRGNFPPRFSGRQFPNYSSELNVNALELEDSALYLCASTRRQGAWDTQYFGPGTRLTVL.

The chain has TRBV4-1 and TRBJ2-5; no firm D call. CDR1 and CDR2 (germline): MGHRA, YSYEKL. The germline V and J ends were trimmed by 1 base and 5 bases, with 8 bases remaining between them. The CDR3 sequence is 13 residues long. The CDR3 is CASSQGVLETQYF. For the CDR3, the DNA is TGCGCCAGCAGCCAAGGGGTCTTGGAGACCCAGTACTTC.

CDR3 in DNA: TGTGCCAGCAGCCCCCTAGCGAAGTTTAATCCCGAGCAGTACTTC. It yields the protein CASSPLAKFNPEQYF. The rearrangement links TRBV5-6 to TRBJ2-7, with a weak D call TRBD2 (6 bases). The germline V and J ends were trimmed by 4 bases and 6 bases, with 20 bases remaining between them. The CDR3 has 15 residues. Germline lookup yields CDR1 SGHDT and CDR2 YYEEEE.

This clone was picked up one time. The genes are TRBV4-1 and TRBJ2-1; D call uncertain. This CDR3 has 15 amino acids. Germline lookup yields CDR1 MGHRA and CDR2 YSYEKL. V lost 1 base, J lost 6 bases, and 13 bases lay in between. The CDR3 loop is CASSQAARSSNEQFF. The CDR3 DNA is TGCGCCAGCAGCCAAGCGGCTAGGAGTAGCAATGAGCAGTTCTTC.

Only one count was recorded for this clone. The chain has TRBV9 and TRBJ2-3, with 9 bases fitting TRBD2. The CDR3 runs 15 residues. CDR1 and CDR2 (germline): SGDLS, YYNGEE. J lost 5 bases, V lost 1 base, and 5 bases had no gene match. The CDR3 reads CASSVSAGGEDTQYF. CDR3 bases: TGTGCCAGCAGCGTATCGGCGGGAGGGGAAGATACGCAGTATTTT.

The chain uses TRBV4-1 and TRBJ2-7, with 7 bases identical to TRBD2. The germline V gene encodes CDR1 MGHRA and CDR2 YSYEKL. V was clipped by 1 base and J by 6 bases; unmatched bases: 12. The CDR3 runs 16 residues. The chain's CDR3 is CASSQGLRERGFEQYF. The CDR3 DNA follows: TGCGCCAGCAGCCAAGGACTGCGGGAGCGAGGTTTCGAGCAGTACTTC.

CDR3 sequence reads: CASSFLAGAPPYEQYF. DNA for the CDR3: TGTGCCAGCAGCTTCCTAGCGGGAGCTCCACCCTACGAGCAGTACTTC. The V gene is TRBV11-3, the J gene TRBJ2-7, with 10 bases lining up with TRBD2. This CDR3 is built from 16 residues. Trimming removed 3 bases from V and 2 bases from J; junction bases left unmatched: 7. Germline V CDR1 and CDR2: SGHNT, YENEEA.